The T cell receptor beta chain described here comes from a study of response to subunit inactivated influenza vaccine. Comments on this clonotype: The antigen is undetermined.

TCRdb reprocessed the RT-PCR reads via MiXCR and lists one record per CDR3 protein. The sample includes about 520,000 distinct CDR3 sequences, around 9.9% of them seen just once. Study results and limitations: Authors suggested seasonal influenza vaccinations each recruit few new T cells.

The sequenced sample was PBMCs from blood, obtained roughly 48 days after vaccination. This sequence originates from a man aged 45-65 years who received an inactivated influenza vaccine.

DNA for the CDR3: TGTGCCAGCAGCTTATCCCGGGACTCCGGCACAGATACGCAGTATTTT. Its protein is CASSLSRDSGTDTQYF. The rearrangement uses TRBV7-3 and TRBJ2-3, with a weak D call TRBD2 (6 bases). Trimming shortened V by 2 bases and J by 1 base, and 13 bases separated the two germline ends. CDR1 is SGHTA, CDR2 FQGTGA, per germline. The CDR3 is 16 amino acids.